The sequence of this TCR beta chain was determined in a study of tumor-infiltrating lymphocytes in primary liver carcinoma (dated by TCRdb to about 2017). Describing the broader study: Surgical resection was performed in China between 2015 and early 2016 on four to six patients with histopathologically diagnosed primary liver carcinoma. For each liver tumor, the study sampled five regions along with adjacent normal tissue and blood, and applied TCRbeta repertoire sequencing, expression microarrays and whole-exome sequencing. Hepatocellular carcinoma (four) or combined HCC and intrahepatic cholangiocarcinoma (one) was present in the five patients, who were three men and two women aged 30 to 69 years. Each sample produced roughly 3.5 to 7.13 million productive TCRbeta reads, and read depth showed no significant difference between tissue types. Tumors of the five patients were stage T1-T3 N0M0 with maximum diameters of 4.2 to 10 cm. Technical replicate repertoires showed high reproducibility, with mean shared-clone rates around 0.9 and correlation coefficients above 0.98. A total of roughly 35 specimens from 5 patients, comprising roughly 25 tumor regions, 5 adjacent noncancerous liver tissues and 5 peripheral blood samples, were covered by TCRbeta repertoire sequencing.

What the study reported, not specific to this receptor: Since the samples were bulk and unsorted, there was no way to compare CD4+ and CD8+ T cell repertoires. With just five patients in the study, the authors point out that the findings should be validated in a larger study. Because only the TCR beta chain was sequenced and unpaired alpha chains were not captured, true repertoire diversity is likely underestimated. The top 250 clones accounted for a significantly greater share of the repertoire in tumors than in blood (p = 0.039). Consistent with antigen-driven expansion, pairs of tumor regions showed higher repertoire overlap (mean roughly 36%) than either tumor-adjacent pairs (approximately 17%) or tumor-blood pairs (around 15%).

A remark on this clonotype: Its antigen has not been determined. Nothing much larger sits one base from this clone, and base qualities are not available.

Blood RNA was extracted from unsorted whole blood with TRIzol reagent; germline DNA came from the DNeasy Blood & Tissue kit. At the time of sampling, the patients were treatment-naive and had chronic HBV infection. Before surgery, roughly 4.2 milliliters of peripheral blood were drawn into K2EDTA tubes. The germline V gene (reference sequence) supplies CDR1 GTSNPN and CDR2 SVGIG. V sheds 2 bases and J sheds 5 bases, leaving 12 bases between their ends. Spanning cysteine to phenylalanine, the CDR3 consists of 13 amino acids. Of all the DNA, just the CDR3 is kept, 39 bases in frame from base 1. Using a constant-region primer and ProtoScript II reverse transcriptase, TCRbeta-specific cDNA was reverse-transcribed from roughly 500 ng total RNA. TCRbeta libraries were built with three nested multiplex PCR rounds, a slightly modified ARM-PCR procedure. The first two PCR rounds used multiplex TRBV1-TRBV30 forward primers with a Cbeta reverse primer, each for approximately 10 cycles. Sample barcodes and Illumina adapters were added in a final 25-cycle PCR with Deep VentR polymerase. Before sequencing, amplicons between 200 and 500 bp were purified from gel using a QIAquick gel extraction kit. TCRbeta amplicons were sequenced on an Illumina HiSeq 2500 with 250-bp paired-end reads. Per the original workflow: Reads were quality-trimmed with Trimmomatic v0.33, and paired reads were merged with FLASH v1.2.11 to recover full CDR3 sequences. MiGEC v1.2.1b assigned V, D and J germline segments to the rearranged TCRbeta sequences. Clonotype statistics and Shannon-Wiener diversity indices were computed with VDJtools v1.0.0. Except for diversity analysis, only each sample's 250 most abundant clonotypes were used in subsequent analyses to reduce sampling bias. The public reads were reanalyzed by TCRdb: fastp trimming at Q25, MiXCR alignment, in-frame beta chains only. Each CDR3 protein appears once, grouped with its most common genes and DNA. The V and J calls come from TCRdb's annotation, not from the publication. Counted in this sample were fewer than 400,000 distinct CDR3 sequences; 50% to 75% of them appeared once. The ten largest clones take up about 15% of the sample.

The source material was peripheral blood. Recombination linked TRBV30 to TRBJ2-5; no D gene can be assigned with confidence. The receptor's source is a woman aged 25-40 years with primary liver carcinoma and hepatitis B virus infection. The bases read TGTGCCTGGAGTATCAATAATCGGGAGACCCAGTACTTC. This encodes CAWSINNRETQYF.